A selection of T cell receptor beta chains follows, all from one sample in a study of cytomegalovirus exposure and HLA in healthy donors. Clones were read by immunoSEQ multiplex PCR, and TCRdb kept only the in-frame ones, dropping some. The data hold around 75,000 clones, with about 80% observed a single time. Material: PBMCs. These receptors originate from a man aged 40-50 years in good health and CMV-seronegative. Both conserved end residues are part of each CDR3. A D gene is named only where the DNA matches it firmly. Rows give clone size only sometimes, using once, few, many, or a class for an expanded clone.

clone size	V gene	CDR3 length	D gene	J gene	CDR3 protein	CDR3 DNA
few	TRBV5-1	15	-	TRBJ2-1	CASSLGQGSYNEQFF	TGCGCCAGCAGCTTGGGTCAGGGCAGCTACAATGAGCAGTTCTTC
few	TRBV7-9	15	-	TRBJ1-4	CASSLIGDNNEKLFF	TGTGCCAGCAGCCTAATCGGGGACAATAATGAAAAACTGTTTTTT
-	TRBV27	13	TRBD1	TRBJ1-1	CASSRIGQGEAFF	TGTGCCAGCAGTAGAATCGGACAGGGTGAAGCTTTCTTT
-	TRBV6-5	15	TRBD2	TRBJ2-7	CASSLLAESSYEQYF	TGTGCCAGCAGTCTACTAGCGGAGAGCTCCTACGAGCAGTACTTC
-	TRBV7-2	14	TRBD1	TRBJ1-2	CASSFPGGHYGYTF	TGTGCCAGCAGCTTCCCAGGGGGTCACTATGGCTACACCTTC
many	TRBV19	15	-	TRBJ1-5	CATREEGWNDQPQHF	TGTGCCACCCGGGAGGAGGGATGGAATGATCAGCCCCAGCATTTT
-	TRBV6-5	14	-	TRBJ2-7	CASSPGIGSYEQYF	TGTGCCAGCAGTCCCGGGATTGGATCCTACGAGCAGTACTTC
few	TRBV6-5	14	-	TRBJ1-5	CASSYSAGLQPQHF	TGTGCCAGCAGTTACTCGGCGGGACTACAGCCCCAGCATTTT
-	TRBV5-4	16	TRBD2	TRBJ2-3	CASSLAGGGGTDTQYF	TGTGCCAGCAGCTTGGCCGGGGGGGGCGGCACAGATACGCAGTATTTT
-	TRBV20-1	11	-	TRBJ2-3	CSARTPRTQYF	TGCAGTGCTAGGACGCCTAGGACGCAGTATTTT
-	TRBV19	15	-	TRBJ1-1	CASSIGGTMNTEAFF	TGTGCCAGTAGTATAGGAGGGACTATGAACACTGAAGCTTTCTTT
-	TRBV5-8	14	-	TRBJ2-1	CASSLVARGSEQFF	TGTGCCAGCAGCTTGGTGGCCCGCGGTTCGGAGCAGTTCTTC
-	TRBV7-6	13	-	TRBJ2-7	CASSSMDGNEQYF	TGTGCCAGCAGCTCAATGGACGGGAACGAGCAGTACTTC
-	TRBV10-3	13	-	TRBJ2-7	CAISEASSYEQYF	TGTGCCATCAGTGAGGCGAGCTCCTACGAGCAGTACTTC